This T cell receptor beta chain emerged from a study of blood T cell repertoires in COVID-19. Background on the study: Samples representing acute and convalescent COVID-19 were sourced from the United States, Italy and Spain. From T cells, B-cell-depleted T cells, or PBMCs came the material, which was cDNA or gDNA.

Two negative PCRs, clearance, or symptom resolution characterized the recovered Cohort 3 donors. V shed 3 bases, J shed 2 bases, and the junction held 8 bases outside the gene matches. CDR3 length: 17 amino acids. Germline assignment: CDR1 LNHNV and CDR2 YYDKDF (reference sequence). Generated by immunoSEQ multiplex PCR, the TCRdb table keeps only in-frame clones and is missing some. Altogether about 300,000 clones are present, just over 85% being singletons, with the ten largest covering approximately 4.1%. The chain uses TRBV15 and TRBJ2-2, with 8 bases that match TRBD2. The origin of this receptor is a young man who had recovered from COVID-19. Sequenced sample: PBMCs or T cells enriched from blood (not recorded which). CDR3 sequence: CATSRGGSGGNTGELFF. In DNA form, the CDR3 reads TGTGCCACCAGCAGGGGGGGGAGCGGGGGAAACACCGGGGAGCTGTTTTTT.